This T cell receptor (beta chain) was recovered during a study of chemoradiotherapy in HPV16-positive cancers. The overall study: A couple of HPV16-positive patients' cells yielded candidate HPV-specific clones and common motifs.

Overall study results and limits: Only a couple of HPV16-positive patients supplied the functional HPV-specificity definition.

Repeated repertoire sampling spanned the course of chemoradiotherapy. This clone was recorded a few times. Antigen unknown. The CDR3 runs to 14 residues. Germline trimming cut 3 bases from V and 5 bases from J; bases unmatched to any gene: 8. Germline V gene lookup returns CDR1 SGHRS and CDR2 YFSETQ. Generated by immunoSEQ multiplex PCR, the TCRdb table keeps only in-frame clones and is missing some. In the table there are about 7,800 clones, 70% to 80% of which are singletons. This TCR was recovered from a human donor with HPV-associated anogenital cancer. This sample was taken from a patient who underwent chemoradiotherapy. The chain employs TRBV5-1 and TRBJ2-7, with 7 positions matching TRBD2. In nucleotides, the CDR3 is TGCGCCAGCAGCTCGGGGGGACTGACCGACGAGCAGTACTTC. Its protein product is CASSSGGLTDEQYF.